A selection of T cell receptor beta chains follows, all from one sample in a study of T cell responses to AZD1222 COVID-19 vaccine. Sequenced by immunoSEQ multiplex PCR; TCRdb stores in-frame clones only, minus some. The data show some 150,000 clones, with around nine tenths seen just once and approximately 1.8% held by the top ten. Sequenced material: peripheral blood, taken on day 0 of AZD1222 vaccination. The source of these receptors is an adult in good health. The CDR3 runs from the conserved cysteine through the conserved F or W.

V,J,CDR3
TRBV5-5,TRBJ1-2,CASSSLLYGYTF
TRBV5-8,TRBJ1-1,CASSLRRGTEAFF
TRBV7-6,TRBJ1-5,CASSLALGGADNQPQHF
TRBV4-3,TRBJ2-3,CASSQDYLLAGAGDTQYF
TRBV18,TRBJ2-1,CASSSGLDLEQFF
TRBV11-1,TRBJ1-2,CASSQGQGAYGYTF
TRBV28,TRBJ2-6,CASSSWGDREVPGANVLTF
TRBV30,TRBJ1-1,CAWSPTVTEAFF
TRBV4-3,TRBJ2-1,CASSQDLSWSFTYNEQFF
TRBV3-1/TRBV3-2,TRBJ1-1,CASSQGRNTEAFF
TRBV28,TRBJ2-2,CASSLRMTGELFF
TRBV7-2,TRBJ1-1,CASSLAGGNTEAFF
TRBV14,TRBJ2-2,CASSRTVTGELFF
TRBV6-2/TRBV6-3,TRBJ2-7,CASRPYRDSYYEQYF
TRBV3-1/TRBV3-2,TRBJ2-7,CASSQDGTSAYEQYF
TRBV27,TRBJ2-7,CASSFAPGSYEQYF
TRBV9,TRBJ1-2,CASSVGGGFGYTF
TRBV7-9,TRBJ2-4,CASSLFRWGENIQYF
TRBV27,TRBJ2-7,CASSNGQTYEQYF
TRBV6-5,TRBJ1-6,CASSYSREISSPLHF
TRBV24-1,TRBJ2-3,CATSGRDRGADTQYF
TRBV21-1,TRBJ2-7,CASNFHTGPGNYEQYF
TRBV4-2,TRBJ1-2,CASGENYGYTF
TRBV5-4,TRBJ1-5,CASSRQGSSQPQHF
TRBV30,TRBJ1-4,CAWSFDLTANNEKLFF
TRBV28,TRBJ1-2,CASSHRRYGYTF
TRBV5-6,TRBJ2-7,CASRNGGYEQYF
TRBV6-1,TRBJ2-7,CASSEWESDEQYF
TRBV2,TRBJ2-7,CASSRTGREQYF
TRBV6-5,TRBJ1-1,CASSQQGTNTEAFF
TRBV7-2,TRBJ2-3,CASSLVVTVAGSIYTQYF
TRBV4-1,TRBJ1-6,CASSQGESRSSYNSPLHF
TRBV15,TRBJ2-2,CATSRDLPGAGDTGELFF
TRBV20-1,TRBJ1-1,CSAPLNTEAFF
TRBV4-1,TRBJ2-7,CASSQGFEQYF
TRBV28,TRBJ2-1,CASTTPTHHNEQFF
TRBV10-3,TRBJ2-7,CAISHGVSYEQYF
TRBV10-3,TRBJ1-1,CAIRTGDYRSTEAFF
TRBV12-3/TRBV12-4,TRBJ1-5,CASSARGNQPQHF
TRBV2,TRBJ1-1,CASALGRMNTEAFF
TRBV11-3,TRBJ2-1,CASSLAGDRGYNEQFF
TRBV7-9,TRBJ2-2,CASSLRTGTGELFF
TRBV29-1,TRBJ1-1,CSVGVGGTEAFF
TRBV6-2/TRBV6-3,TRBJ2-2,CASSYGRDWTGELFF
TRBV10-3,TRBJ1-3,CAISESGQGLSGNTIYF
TRBV7-9,TRBJ1-1,CASSLYSEGTEAFF
TRBV19,TRBJ1-1,CASSFDSNTEAFF
TRBV11-2,TRBJ1-2,CASSLGGTGAHLHGYTF
TRBV20-1,TRBJ2-1,CSVAYNEQFF
TRBV11-2,TRBJ2-7,CASSLTSGSMYTEQYF
TRBV6-5,TRBJ1-2,CASSQTGYGYTF
TRBV19,TRBJ1-1,CASSIDDVQEAFF
TRBV28,TRBJ1-2,CASSLFQGAGSGYTF
TRBV19,TRBJ1-2,CASSISGERFYGYTF
TRBV11-2,TRBJ1-5,CASSLTGVQPQHF